Detailed here is one T cell receptor (beta chain). The antigen remains unidentified. TCRdb re-analysed the reads in MiXCR, keeping a single row per CDR3 protein. This sample has 250,000 to 300,000 distinct CDR3 sequences; approximately 22% occur once, and the top ten carry approximately 19%. The CDR3 loop spans 16 amino acids. V lost 1 base to trimming and J lost 2 bases, with 14 bases between them. Germline V lookup: CDR1 SGHDN, CDR2 FVKESK. These data belong to a study of T cell repertoires in cytomegalovirus infection. Study-level information: Public TCR beta signatures were indicative of both CMV infection and a matching HLA type.

Study-wide points: CMV-specific TCR beta clonotypes restricted by HLA-C were the ones dominating the ex vivo response.

This chain links TRBV14 with TRBJ1-1; D gene uncertain. This TCR was recovered from a human donor in good health (CMV status not recorded). Some clones in this sample may be carry-over from other donors' samples. Sequences were derived from cultured PBMCs, sampled from culture after CMV antigen stimulation. The CDR3 loop reads CASSQVWGRRNTEAFF. The DNA of the CDR3 is TGTGCCAGCAGCCAAGTTTGGGGTCGGAGAAACACTGAAGCTTTCTTT.